This T cell receptor (beta chain) was retrieved from a study of blood T cell repertoires in COVID-19. The overall study: Sites in the United States, Italy and Spain provided acute and convalescent COVID-19 samples. The cDNA or gDNA used as material had been derived from T cells, B-cell-depleted T cells, or PBMCs.

Generated by immunoSEQ multiplex PCR, the TCRdb table keeps only in-frame clones and is missing some. The data hold about 410,000 clones, with over 75% observed a single time. The V gene lost 3 bases and the J gene lost 7 bases, with 18 bases spanning the gap. The length of the CDR3 is 15 residues. The germline CDR1 and CDR2 sequences are MGHDK and SYGVNS. This sequence was found in a woman between 40 and 55 years old with COVID-19, enrolled during active disease. J is TRBJ1-1 and V is TRBV25-1; D not resolved. Sample: peripheral blood. In DNA form, the CDR3 reads TGTGCCAGCAGTGATCTACTAACTCTCCTAGGTGAAGCTTTCTTT. It encodes CASSDLLTLLGEAFF.